This T cell receptor beta chain appears in the sequencing data of a study of T cells in Graves' hyperthyroidism and ophthalmopathy. Study as a whole: Peripheral blood was collected at initial diagnosis, before any treatment.

TCR beta CDR3 sequences were amplified from RNA transcripts. TCR CDR3 underwent first-round RT-PCR with the HTBI primer set. TCRdb used MiXCR to reprocess the multiplex PCR reads, holding one entry per CDR3 protein. The sample contains around 300,000 distinct CDR3 sequences, about an eighth of which appear only once. Germline V CDR1 and CDR2: LNHDA, SQIVND (reference sequence). The ends were cut back, 6 bases at V and 4 bases at J, with 7 bases in the middle. The CDR3 extends over 12 amino acids. This sequence joins TRBV19 and TRBJ1-3; D is unclear. The source is a woman in her thirties with Graves' hyperthyroidism that later progressed to Graves' ophthalmopathy. Sequenced sample: blood. The CDR3 DNA follows: TGTGCCAGTAGCCAAACAGGAAACACCATATATTTT. Its protein product is CASSQTGNTIYF. Variable domain in full (rest from reference TRBV19 and TRBJ1-3): DGGITQSPKYLFRKEGQNVTLSCEQNLNHDAMYWYRQDPGQGLRLIYYSQIVNDFQKGDIAEGYSVSREKKESFPLTVTSAQKNPTAFYLCASSQTGNTIYFGEGSWLTVV.